The 15 T cell receptor beta chains in this list originate from one sample, sequenced in a study of identifying expanded T cells in peripheral blood (dated by TCRdb to about 2019). Library generation was performed with the immunoSEQ multiplex PCR assay. Sourced from immuneACCESS, this table was stored by TCRdb with only in-frame sequences that have V and J called. A share of the clones is absent; for the studies checked, an unresolved V gene accounts for under half, and the remainder has no known explanation. Within this sample are 84,000 or so clones, with roughly 90% of them counted one time only. Of the sample, 2.5% to 3.5% falls within the top ten clones. The sequencing sample was made of blood. These receptors all stem from a person aged 18-70 years in good health.

About this clone: Distinct nucleotide sequences in the sample also encode this CDR3. The chain uses TRBV28 and TRBJ2-3; no definite D call. The ends were cut back, 3 bases at V and 3 bases at J, with 4 bases in the middle. CDR1 is MDHEN and CDR2 is SYDVKM in the germline V gene. The CDR3 has 12 residues. In DNA, the CDR3 is TGTGCCAGCAGTTTTCTTACAGATACGCAGTATTTT. Protein sequence: CASSFLTDTQYF.

The chain carries TRBV28 and TRBJ2-7; 7 bases are a match to TRBD2. From germline, CDR1 is MDHEN and CDR2 SYDVKM. This CDR3 spans 12 amino acids. V lost 7 bases and J lost 4; bases outside the gene matches: 4. Here the CDR3 DNA reads TGTGCCAGCACCGCCGGGAGGTACGAGCAGTACTTC. It yields the protein CASTAGRYEQYF.

The chain combines TRBV11-2 with TRBJ2-7, with D perhaps assigned TRBD1 or TRBD2 (7 bases each). The V end lost 5 bases, the J end lost 6 bases, and 17 bases lay between the germline ends. This CDR3 is 14 amino acids long. Looked up from germline, CDR1 is SGHAT and CDR2 is FQNNGV. The CDR3 reads CASSTAGGASEQYF. CDR3 in DNA: TGTGCCAGCAGCACCGCAGGGGGGGCTTCCGAGCAGTACTTC.

The chain employs TRBV18 and TRBJ1-4; 8 bases are a match to TRBD1. CDR1 is KGHSH, CDR2 LQKENI, per germline. Unmatched junction bases numbered 3, after V lost 2 bases and J lost 4 bases. The CDR3 is 15 amino acids. The CDR3 sequence is CASSPRTGINEKLFF. Written as DNA, the CDR3 is TGTGCCAGCTCACCAAGGACAGGGATTAATGAAAAACTGTTTTTT.

The rearrangement joins TRBV5-4 to TRBJ2-7, with 9 bases lining up with TRBD1. V was clipped by 4 bases and J by 1 base; unmatched bases: 3. The CDR3 length is 14 residues. Germline CDR1 SGHNT, CDR2 YYREEE (reference sequence). This CDR3 is CASSQGTGSYEQYF. In nucleotides, the CDR3 is TGTGCCAGCAGCCAAGGGACAGGGTCCTACGAGCAGTACTTC.

The rearrangement links TRBV10-2 to TRBJ2-7; TRBD2 matches at 8 bases. V was clipped by 4 bases and J by 6 bases; unmatched bases: 5. This CDR3 spans 13 amino acids. The germline CDR1 and CDR2 sequences are WSHSY and SAAADI. CDR3 DNA: TGCGCCAGCAGTGTTAGACTAGCGCTCGAGCAGTACTTC. Residues: CASSVRLALEQYF.

The chain recombines TRBV28 with TRBJ2-2, with a possible D match to TRBD1 (5 bases). Germline CDR1 and CDR2: MDHEN and SYDVKM. The length of the CDR3 is 13 residues. Trimming removed 4 bases at V and 4 bases at J, with 7 bases between. CDR3 sequence: CASSYQGTGELFF. The CDR3 bases are TGTGCCAGCAGTTATCAGGGCACCGGGGAGCTGTTTTTT.

This clone was found a few times. Here the CDR3 reads CASSDSGGGATDTQYF. The CDR3 nucleotides read TGTGCCAGCAGTGACTCTGGCGGGGGGGCCACAGATACGCAGTATTTT. V usage is TRBV6-4 and J usage is TRBJ2-3; 9 positions agree with TRBD2. The germline CDR1 and CDR2 sequences are MRHNA and SNTAGT. The CDR3 loop spans 16 amino acids. The junction had 3 bases not matched to a gene; V was cut back by 0 bases and J by 2 bases.

The chain combines TRBV18 with TRBJ1-1; no clear D gene. Germline-derived CDR1 and CDR2 are KGHSH and LQKENI. V lost 4 bases to trimming and J lost 3 bases, with 9 bases between them. The CDR3 extends over 13 amino acids. The CDR3 bases are TGTGCCAGCTCACAATGGGCTTACACTGAAGCTTTCTTT. This codes for CASSQWAYTEAFF.

The chain combines TRBV6-6 with TRBJ2-2; 10 positions agree with TRBD2. Germline lookup yields CDR1 MNHNY and CDR2 SVGAGI (reference sequence). The CDR3 runs 14 residues. V shed 9 bases and J 8 bases; nucleotides not matched to a gene: 9. The CDR3 DNA reads TGTGCCAGTAAAGCGGGGGGGCTTGTAGGGGAGCTGTTTTTT. Encoded protein: CASKAGGLVGELFF.

This clone has a single count. The CDR3 reads CASSEGGVTEAFF. DNA of the CDR3: TGTGCCAGCAGTGAAGGGGGGGTAACTGAAGCTTTCTTT. The rearrangement uses TRBV6-1 and TRBJ1-1; D is perhaps TRBD1 (5 bases). CDR1 is MNHNS and CDR2 is SASEGT in the germline V gene. The CDR3 is 13 residues long. Trimming removed 1 base at V and 5 bases at J, with 8 bases between.

The V gene is TRBV7-8, the J gene TRBJ2-7; TRBD2 aligns across 11 bases. The germline V gene encodes CDR1 SGHVS and CDR2 FQNEAQ. Losses at the gene ends were 3 bases for V and 4 bases for J; bases not matched to a gene: 5. The CDR3 totals 15 residues. CDR3 amino acids: CASSFSGRGRYEQYF. CDR3 bases: TGTGCCAGCAGCTTTAGCGGGAGGGGCCGATACGAGCAGTACTTC.

The rearrangement joins TRBV30 to TRBJ1-2, with D possibly matching TRBD1 (6 bases). V was cut by 0 bases and J by 5 bases, with 13 bases left in between. This CDR3 contains 14 residues. Germline lookup yields CDR1 GTSNPN and CDR2 SVGIG (reference sequence). The CDR3, as DNA: TGTGCCTGGAGTGTGGCAGGGGTTGGATATGGCTACACCTTC. Its translation is CAWSVAGVGYGYTF. The whole variable domain, filled in from reference TRBV30 and TRBJ1-2, reads SQTIHQWPATLVQPVGSPLSLECTVEGTSNPNLYWYRQAAGRGLQLLFYSVGIGQISSEVPQNLSASRPQDRQFILSSKKLLLSDSGFYLCAWSVAGVGYGYTFGSGTRLTVV.

The V call is TRBV6-5, the J call TRBJ1-1, with TRBD1 as a possible D gene (6 bases). V lost 2 bases and J 2 bases, leaving 12 bases between the germline ends. CDR3 length: 15 amino acids. Germline CDR1 is MNHEY and CDR2 is SVGAGI. CDR3 sequence reads: CASSYRRQANTEAFF. In nucleotides, the CDR3 is TGTGCCAGCAGTTACCGACGACAGGCTAACACTGAAGCTTTCTTT.

V gene TRBV7-8 combines with J gene TRBJ2-1; D gene uncertain. V was clipped by 5 bases and J by 0 bases, with 8 bases between them. Germline V lookup: CDR1 SGHVS, CDR2 FQNEAQ. The CDR3 contains 14 residues. The CDR3 region is CASSIQGSYNEQFF. CDR3 nucleotide sequence: TGTGCCAGCAGCATCCAAGGCTCCTACAATGAGCAGTTCTTC. Variable domain in full (rest from reference TRBV7-8 and TRBJ2-1): GAGVSQSPRYKVAKRGQDVALRCDPISGHVSLFWYQQALGQGPEFLTYFQNEAQLDKSGLPSDRFFAERPEGSVSTLKIQRTQQEDSAVYLCASSIQGSYNEQFFGPGTRLTVL.